This entry lists 4 T cell receptor beta chains sequenced from one sample in a study of blood T cell repertoires in COVID-19 (dated by TCRdb to 2019 to 2021). The library was produced with the immunoSEQ multiplex PCR assay. TCRdb mirrors the immuneACCESS table, restricted to in-frame sequences. Some clones are absent from its copies; in checked studies, under half trace to an unresolved V gene, and the reason for the others is unknown. The sample table holds 55,000 to 80,000 clones, of which roughly 74% were seen once. Roughly 27% of the sample is in the top ten clones. Sequencing was done on a sample of peripheral blood. The source of these receptors is an elderly woman with acute or convalescent COVID-19.

The chain uses TRBV6-2 or TRBV6-3 and TRBJ2-4; TRBD2 agrees at 10 bases. The CDR3 has 16 residues. Germline CDR1 is MNHEY and CDR2 is SVGEGT. V lost 5 bases, J lost 6 bases, and 10 bases stayed unmatched. In DNA form, the CDR3 reads TGTGCCAGCAGTGCTAGCGGGAGCCTGGATGCAAACATTCAGTACTTC. As protein: CASSASGSLDANIQYF.

This chain joins TRBV7-2 and TRBJ2-7; 8 nucleotides match TRBD1. V dropped 7 bases and J dropped 5; count of bases not matched to a gene: 10. The CDR3 runs to 14 residues. Germline V gene lookup returns CDR1 SGHTA and CDR2 FQGNSA. The DNA of the CDR3 is TGTGCCAGCACTCTAGGGGCAGGGGGCGACGAGCAGTACTTC. Residues: CASTLGAGGDEQYF. Using reference TRBV7-2 and TRBJ2-7 for the parts outside the CDR3, the full variable domain is GAGVSQSPSNKVTEKGKDVELRCDPISGHTALYWYRQSLGQGLEFLIYFQGNSAPDKSGLPSDRFSAERTGGSVSTLTIQRTQQEDSAVYLCASTLGAGGDEQYFGPGTRLTVT.

The chain is built from TRBV9 and TRBJ2-2; 8 positions match TRBD1. This CDR3 has 15 residues. The V gene's germline CDR1 is SGDLS and CDR2 YYNGEE. J was trimmed by 4 bases and V by 2 bases; bases with no gene match: 4. Here the CDR3 DNA reads TGTGCCAGCAGCGTGACAGGGGTGGGCACCGGGGAGCTGTTTTTT. Amino acid sequence: CASSVTGVGTGELFF.

This clone was counted only a few times. V is TRBV6-5 and J is TRBJ2-1, with TRBD2 as a possible D gene (6 bases). The V gene's germline CDR1 is MNHEY and CDR2 SVGAGI. This CDR3 spans 15 amino acids. V was shortened by 0 bases and J by 4 bases, with 10 bases between the two germline ends. CDR3 DNA sequence: TGTGCCAGCAGTTACTCAAGCCTAGCGTACAATGAGCAGTTCTTC. Amino acids: CASSYSSLAYNEQFF.